A selection of T cell receptor beta chains follows, all from one sample in a study of CD8 T cells in ankylosing spondylitis. TCRdb passed the 5' RACE reads through MiXCR, listing each CDR3 protein once. The sample records hundreds of thousands of distinct CDR3 sequences, 20% to 25% being singletons. Sequencing input: blood, either unsorted or a sorted T cell fraction (not recorded which). These receptor sequences come from a male donor with ankylosing spondylitis or in good health (not recorded which). The CDR3 runs from the conserved cysteine through the conserved F or W. The D gene is left open where the match is weak. Part of the rows lack a size; the others show once, few, many or a class for expanded clones.

TRBV12-3/TRBV12-4	few	TRBJ2-7	15	.	CASSPTRGASYEQYF	TGTGCCAGCAGTCCCACTCGAGGGGCCTCCTACGAGCAGTACTTC
TRBV5-5	.	TRBJ1-1	16	.	CASRRDRTWLNTEAFF	TGTGCCAGCAGACGAGATCGGACCTGGTTGAACACTGAAGCTTTCTTT
TRBV12-3/TRBV12-4	.	TRBJ2-1	15	TRBD1	CASIPGQGVRNEQFF	TGTGCCAGCATTCCGGGACAGGGAGTAAGGAATGAGCAGTTCTTC
TRBV12-3/TRBV12-4	few	TRBJ2-5	17	TRBD2	CASRPSFSGGGQETQYF	TGTGCCAGCAGGCCGTCTTTTAGCGGGGGGGGACAAGAGACCCAGTACTTC
TRBV2	.	TRBJ2-7	15	.	CASSEDIGAMYEQYF	TGTGCCAGCAGTGAAGACATTGGGGCGATGTACGAGCAGTACTTC
TRBV20-1	.	TRBJ2-7	14	.	CSARARTASYEQYF	TGCAGTGCTAGAGCCCGGACCGCTTCCTACGAGCAGTACTTC
TRBV7-8	.	TRBJ2-3	15	TRBD2	CASSSGTRSADTQYF	TGTGCCAGCAGCTCCGGGACTAGGTCTGCAGATACGCAGTATTTT
TRBV7-8	.	TRBJ2-3	12	.	CASSLDVETQYF	TGTGCCAGCAGCTTAGACGTGGAAACGCAGTATTTT
TRBV29-1	.	TRBJ2-3	13	.	CSVEARRTDTQYF	TGCAGCGTTGAGGCCAGGCGCACAGATACGCAGTATTTT
TRBV12-3/TRBV12-4	.	TRBJ2-3	15	TRBD2	CASNVAGGIRDTQYF	TGTGCCAGCAATGTAGCGGGGGGAATTCGAGATACGCAGTATTTT
TRBV27	few	TRBJ2-1	14	TRBD1	CASRTGASFNEQFF	TGTGCCAGCAGGACAGGGGCGTCCTTTAATGAGCAGTTCTTC
TRBV7-2	.	TRBJ1-2	14	TRBD1	CASSLATGDYGYTF	TGTGCCAGCAGCTTAGCGACAGGGGACTATGGCTACACCTTC
TRBV9	.	TRBJ2-3	16	TRBD2	CASSALAGGPPDTQYF	TGTGCCAGCAGCGCCCTAGCGGGGGGGCCCCCAGATACGCAGTATTTT
TRBV19	.	TRBJ2-7	15	.	CASSIESGFPYEQYF	TGTGCCAGTAGTATTGAGAGCGGCTTTCCCTACGAGCAGTACTTC
TRBV7-2	.	TRBJ2-5	17	TRBD2	CASSLATSGGTQETQYF	TGTGCCAGCAGCTTAGCGACTAGCGGGGGGACTCAAGAGACCCAGTACTTC
TRBV6-6	few	TRBJ1-2	13	.	CASSSGTSYGYTF	TGTGCCAGCAGTTCCGGGACAAGCTATGGCTACACCTTC
TRBV7-2	.	TRBJ2-3	17	.	CASGVLGLALSTDTQYF	TGTGCCAGCGGCGTGTTGGGGTTGGCGCTGAGCACAGATACGCAGTATTTT
TRBV12-3/TRBV12-4	few	TRBJ2-2	16	.	CASTTPWQGNTGELFF	TGTGCCAGCACAACTCCGTGGCAGGGGAACACCGGGGAGCTGTTTTTT
TRBV5-6	few	TRBJ2-7	14	.	CASSSRQRSDEQYF	TGTGCCAGCAGCTCCCGACAGCGTAGCGACGAGCAGTACTTC
TRBV12-3/TRBV12-4	.	TRBJ1-6	14	.	CASRDSGSNSPLHF	TGTGCCAGCAGAGACAGCGGGAGTAATTCACCCCTCCACTTT
TRBV11-1	.	TRBJ2-1	18	.	CASSGYWEFRGGGNEQFF	TGTGCCAGCAGCGGCTATTGGGAGTTCCGGGGCGGTGGTAATGAGCAGTTCTTC
TRBV29-1	.	TRBJ1-1	12	.	CSVESLGTEAFF	TGCAGCGTTGAGTCTTTGGGGACTGAAGCTTTCTTT
TRBV29-1	.	TRBJ2-1	13	.	CSVEWEGHNEQFF	TGCAGCGTTGAGTGGGAAGGCCACAATGAGCAGTTCTTC
TRBV11-2	.	TRBJ2-2	15	.	CASSLEIALAGELFF	TGTGCCAGCAGCTTAGAGATAGCTCTAGCCGGGGAGCTGTTTTTT
TRBV25-1	.	TRBJ1-6	15	TRBD1	CASSGETGTRAPLHF	TGTGCCAGCAGTGGAGAGACAGGGACGAGGGCACCCCTCCACTTT
TRBV12-3/TRBV12-4	.	TRBJ2-3	16	TRBD2	CASRPRGGVATDTQYF	TGTGCCAGCAGGCCGCGCGGGGGGGTGGCCACAGATACGCAGTATTTT
TRBV5-6	few	TRBJ2-2	15	TRBD1	CASSFRDRGFRELFF	TGTGCCAGCAGCTTTCGAGACAGGGGATTCCGGGAGCTGTTTTTT
TRBV3-1	few	TRBJ2-7	18	.	CASSQASKRGSSSYEQYF	TGTGCCAGCAGCCAAGCCTCCAAGCGAGGATCAAGCTCCTACGAGCAGTACTTC
TRBV7-9	few	TRBJ2-2	12	.	CASSFETRELFF	TGTGCCAGCAGCTTTGAAACCCGGGAGCTGTTTTTT
TRBV7-9	few	TRBJ2-5	11	TRBD2	CASGGEETQYF	TGTGCCAGCGGGGGGGAAGAGACCCAGTACTTC
TRBV20-1	few	TRBJ2-1	14	TRBD2	CSARPSGGYNEQFF	TGCAGTGCTAGGCCCAGCGGGGGTTACAATGAGCAGTTCTTC
TRBV7-3	once	TRBJ2-5	15	TRBD1	CASSPTGTTWETQYF	TGTGCCAGCAGTCCGACAGGGACGACTTGGGAGACCCAGTACTTC
TRBV11-2	few	TRBJ1-4	15	TRBD1	CASSPGTGVGEKLFF	TGTGCCAGCAGCCCAGGGACAGGGGTGGGGGAAAAACTGTTTTTT